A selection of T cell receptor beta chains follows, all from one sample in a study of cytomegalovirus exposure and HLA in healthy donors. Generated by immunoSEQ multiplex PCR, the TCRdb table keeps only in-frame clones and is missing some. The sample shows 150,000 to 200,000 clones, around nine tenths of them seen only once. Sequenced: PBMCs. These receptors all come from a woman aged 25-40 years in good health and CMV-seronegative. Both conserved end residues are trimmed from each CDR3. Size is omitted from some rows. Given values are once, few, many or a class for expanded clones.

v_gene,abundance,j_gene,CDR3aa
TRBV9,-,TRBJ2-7,ASSPGTTRSYEQY
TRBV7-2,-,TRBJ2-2,ASSVQQGYSGELF
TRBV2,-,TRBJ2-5,ASSEGLAGGETQY
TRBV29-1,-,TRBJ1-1,SVDGLRGSIEAF
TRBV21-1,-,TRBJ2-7,ASQPLTGSPYEQY
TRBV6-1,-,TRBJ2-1,ASNRDKAQF
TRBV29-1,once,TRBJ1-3,SVTDRVLSGNTIY
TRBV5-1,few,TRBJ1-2,ASSLNRDNWGGYT
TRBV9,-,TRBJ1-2,ASSISYRERNYGYT
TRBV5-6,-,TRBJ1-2,ASSLPGYGYT
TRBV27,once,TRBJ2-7,ASSLFRGGPYEQY
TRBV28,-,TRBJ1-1,ASSPGGLTGTEAF